These 11 T cell receptor beta chains share one sample of origin, sequenced in a study of cytomegalovirus exposure and HLA in healthy donors. Primers for the PCR totalled 60 Vbeta and 13 Jbeta. Repertoires were generated with immunoSEQ multiplex PCR, while TCRdb's copy carries only in-frame clones and drops some. The table records some 100,000 clones, roughly 75% of them present only once. The sample comprised PBMCs. Receptors originate from a male donor in good health and CMV-seropositive.

The CDR3 is CASTHGDTEAFF. The CDR3 DNA is TGTGCCAGCACCCACGGTGACACTGAAGCTTTCTTT. The chain employs TRBV7-9 and TRBJ1-1; D is unresolved. The V end lost 7 bases, the J end lost 3 bases, and 9 bases lay between the germline ends. The CDR3 runs 12 residues. The germline V gene has CDR1 SEHNR and CDR2 FQNEAQ (reference sequence).

The rearrangement joins TRBV2 to TRBJ1-6; possibly TRBD1 for D (6 bases). The CDR3 totals 13 residues. Trimming pared 6 bases from V and 10 bases from J, leaving 13 bases between. Germline values: CDR1 SNHLY, CDR2 FYNNEI. The CDR3 DNA is TGTGCCAGCAGGGACAGCCGACGGTCACCCCTCCACTTT. It codes for CASRDSRRSPLHF.

The gene calls are TRBV10-3 and TRBJ2-3, with D possibly TRBD1 on 5 matching bases. The V gene lost 2 bases and the J gene lost 4 bases, with 13 bases spanning the gap. This CDR3 has 15 amino acids. Germline-derived CDR1 and CDR2 are ENHRY and SYGVKD. This CDR3 is CAISEGARGSDTQYF. The CDR3 DNA reads TGTGCCATCAGTGAGGGGGCCCGAGGATCAGATACGCAGTATTTT.

J is TRBJ2-5 and V is TRBV27; a possible D gene is TRBD1 (5 bases). The end of the DNA aligns better with TRBJ2-7, so the J call may be wrong. Germline values: CDR1 MNHEY, CDR2 SMNVEV (reference sequence). The CDR3 is 16 residues long. CDR3 nucleotides: TGTGCCACCAAAGGGGTGAAGACGGCAGTTACCTACGAGCAGTACTTC. Encoded protein: CATKGVKTAVTYEQYF.

The table lists this clone with a count of one. V is TRBV5-4 and J is TRBJ2-3; tentative D call: TRBD2 (6 bases). Deletions cut 1 base from V and 5 bases from J, with 11 bases between. The CDR3 totals 14 residues. The germline V gene encodes CDR1 SGHNT and CDR2 YYREEE (reference sequence). This CDR3 reads CASSLQAAGDTQYF. In nucleotides, the CDR3 is TGTGCCAGCAGCTTGCAGGCAGCGGGAGATACGCAGTATTTT.

This clone was observed a handful of times. J is TRBJ2-7 and V is TRBV7-9; 8 bases are a match to TRBD1. This CDR3 spans 15 amino acids. V shed 4 bases, J shed 8 bases, and the junction held 13 bases outside the gene matches. Germline CDR1 reads SEHNR; CDR2 reads FQNEAQ (reference sequence). CDR3 nucleotide sequence: TGTGCCAGCAGCTCGCGACAGGGGCCCTCGGCTCAGCAGTACTTC. It codes for CASSSRQGPSAQQYF.

The chain links TRBV6-5 to TRBJ1-2; the match to TRBD1 covers 11 bases. CDR1 MNHEY and CDR2 SVGAGI come from the germline V gene. V was clipped by 2 bases and J by 5 bases; unmatched bases: 4. The CDR3 has 15 amino acids. CDR3: CASSYRGQGAYGYTF. CDR3 bases: TGTGCCAGCAGTTACCGCGGACAGGGGGCGTATGGCTACACCTTC.

This chain uses TRBV2 with TRBJ1-1, with no clear D. V lost 5 bases, J lost 1 base, and 14 bases lay in between. This CDR3 is 15 amino acids long. Germline-derived CDR1 and CDR2 are SNHLY and FYNNEI. CDR3 nucleotides: TGTGCCAGCAGTCCCCCTCGACGGGGGAACACTGAAGCTTTCTTT. Amino acids: CASSPPRRGNTEAFF.

This rearrangement joins TRBV2 to TRBJ1-2; 8 bases align to TRBD1. The V gene end was trimmed by 4 bases and the J gene end by 8 bases; junction bases not matched to a gene: 3. Per germline, CDR1 SNHLY and CDR2 FYNNEI. This CDR3 region has 12 residues. CDR3 amino acids: CASSAGTGGYTF. The CDR3 DNA is TGTGCCAGCAGTGCCGGGACAGGAGGCTACACCTTC.

This rearrangement joins TRBV4-3 to TRBJ2-2; 7 bases are a match to TRBD2. This CDR3 comprises 16 residues. The V segment lost 4 bases and the J segment 3 bases; nucleotides outside the gene matches: 8. Germline V gives CDR1 LGHNA, CDR2 YSLEER. The CDR3 sequence is CASSRSGGEDTGELFF. DNA for the CDR3: TGCGCCAGCAGCCGTTCGGGGGGAGAGGACACCGGGGAGCTGTTTTTT.

The chain links TRBV6-5 to TRBJ2-4; maybe TRBD1 (5 bases). The germline CDR1 and CDR2 sequences are MNHEY and SVGAGI. V gave up 5 bases and J gave up 0 bases, with 8 bases separating them. CDR3 length: 14 residues. The CDR3: CASSRQLAKNIQYF. In nucleotides, the CDR3 is TGTGCCAGCAGTCGACAGCTAGCCAAAAACATTCAGTACTTC.